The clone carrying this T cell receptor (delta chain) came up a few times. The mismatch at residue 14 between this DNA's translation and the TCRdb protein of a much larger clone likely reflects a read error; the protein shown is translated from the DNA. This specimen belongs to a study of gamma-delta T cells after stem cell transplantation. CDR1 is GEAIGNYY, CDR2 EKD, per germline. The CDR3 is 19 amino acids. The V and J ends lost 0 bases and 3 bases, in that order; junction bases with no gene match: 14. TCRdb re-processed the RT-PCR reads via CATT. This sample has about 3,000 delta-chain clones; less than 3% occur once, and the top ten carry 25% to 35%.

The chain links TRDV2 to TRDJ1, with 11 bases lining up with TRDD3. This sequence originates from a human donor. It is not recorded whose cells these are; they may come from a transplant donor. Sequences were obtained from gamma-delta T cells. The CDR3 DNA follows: TGTGCCTGTGACACCGTAATGGGGGATACGCGGGGCTACGCCGATAAACTCATCTTT. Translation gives CACDTVMGDTRGYADKLIF.